This entry describes one T cell receptor (beta chain). This CDR3 has 15 amino acids. Trimming removed 1 base from V and 4 bases from J; junction bases left unmatched: 3. In germline, CDR1 is LGHDT, CDR2 YNNKEL (reference sequence). These data come from a study of blood T cell repertoires in COVID-19. Study information: Material from acute and convalescent COVID-19 was sourced from the United States, Italy and Spain. T cells, B-cell-depleted T cells, or PBMCs supplied cDNA or gDNA.

In the study's own analysis: Reference gene primer amplification gave nucleated cell count estimates. Here immunoSEQ multiplex PCR was the method, and the copy in TCRdb shows in-frame clones only, minus some. V, J and clone size are those of that table, while D and trimming were read from the DNA. In the table there are 210,000 or so clones, approximately 80% of which are singletons. The rearrangement uses TRBV3-1 (or the pseudogene TRBV3-2) and TRBJ2-7; 11 bases map to TRBD2. Input material: peripheral blood. The clonotype originates from a man over 45 who had recovered from COVID-19. CDR3 bases: TGTGCCAGCAGCCAAGGACTAGCGGGATGGTACGAGCAGTACTTC. Its translation: CASSQGLAGWYEQYF.